The source of this TCR beta chain is a study of cytomegalovirus exposure and HLA in healthy donors. This CDR3 contains 16 residues. Germline CDR1 reads MNHEY; CDR2 reads SVGAGI. After removal of 2 bases from V and 0 bases from J, the junction contained 4 bases not matched to a gene. This PCR relied on a set of 60 Vbeta primers and 13 Jbeta primers. Libraries were prepared by immunoSEQ multiplex PCR; TCRdb keeps only in-frame clonotypes and omits some of them. The data show 100,000 to 150,000 clones, with roughly 77% seen just once and 1.8% held by the top ten. This rearrangement joins TRBV6-5 to TRBJ1-2, with 9 bases that match TRBD1. The clonotype comes from a man between 18 and 29 years old in good health and CMV-seronegative. The specimen sequenced was PBMCs. CDR3 residues: CASSYTRQGANYGYTF. The CDR3 DNA is TGTGCCAGCAGTTACACCCGACAGGGGGCTAACTATGGCTACACCTTC.